Sequencing of this T cell receptor beta chain was carried out in a study of PD-1 blockade in classical Hodgkin lymphoma. Notes on the study in general: Reported findings placed baseline TCR diversity lower in newly diagnosed patients (compared with healthy donors). Differences between repertoires have undefined causes, possibly disease activity or prior therapy. CD8+ TCR diversity did not rise significantly by C4D1, unlike CD4+.

Comments on this clone: The antigen is not known.

Trimming cost V 3 bases and J 1 base, with 8 bases left between them. The germline V gene encodes CDR1 SGDLS and CDR2 YYNGEE. CDR3 size: 13 residues. Relapses following autologous stem cell transplantation were seen in all patients, with brentuximab vedotin exposure varying. Best responses were complete response, partial response or progressive disease. TCRdb's copy holds only in-frame clones and misses some; the assay was immunoSEQ multiplex PCR. The sample contains 95,000 to 100,000 clones, around 89% of which appear only once. The chain combines TRBV9 with TRBJ2-7, with a weak D call TRBD1 (6 bases). The input for sequencing was peripheral blood mononuclear cells (PBMCs), taken before the second cycle of nivolumab. This TCR was sampled from a human donor with classical Hodgkin lymphoma. CDR3 DNA: TGTGCCAGCAGCGGAGGGGGATCCTACGAGCAGTACTTC. It encodes CASSGGGSYEQYF. Full variable domain (missing parts from reference TRBV9 and TRBJ2-7): DSGVTQTPKHLITATGQRVTLRCSPRSGDLSVYWYQQSLDQGLQFLIQYYNGEERAKGNILERFSAQQFPDLHSELNLSSLELGDSALYFCASSGGGSYEQYFGPGTRLTVT.